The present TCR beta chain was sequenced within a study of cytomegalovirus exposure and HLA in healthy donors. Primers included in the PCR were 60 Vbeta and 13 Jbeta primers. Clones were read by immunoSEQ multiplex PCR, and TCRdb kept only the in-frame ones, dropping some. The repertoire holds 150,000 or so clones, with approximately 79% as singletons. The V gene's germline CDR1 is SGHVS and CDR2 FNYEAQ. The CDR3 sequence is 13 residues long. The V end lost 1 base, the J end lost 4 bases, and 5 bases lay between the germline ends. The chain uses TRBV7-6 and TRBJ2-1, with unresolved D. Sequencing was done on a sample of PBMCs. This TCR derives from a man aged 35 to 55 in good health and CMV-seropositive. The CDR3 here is CASSLGQYNEQFF. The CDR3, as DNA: TGTGCCAGCAGCTTAGGTCAGTACAATGAGCAGTTCTTC.